This is a list of T cell receptor beta chains from one sample in a study of graft-versus-host responses after intestinal transplantation. Repertoires were generated with immunoSEQ multiplex PCR, while TCRdb's copy carries only in-frame clones and drops some. The data contain about 97,000 clones, 90% of them singletons. The sample here was PBMCs, taken about 440 days after intestinal transplant. The receptors come from a human patient who received an intestinal transplant, so some T cells may come from the graft donor. Both conserved end residues are part of each CDR3. Each record gives: J gene, D gene, V gene, clone size, CDR3 DNA, CDR3 protein. The D gene is left open where the match is weak. The listing skips clone size in some rows; elsewhere it reads once, few, many or a size class.

TRBJ2-5	.	TRBV7-8	.	TGTGCCAGCAGCTTAGGAATTAGGGGGGAGACCCAGTACTTC	CASSLGIRGETQYF
TRBJ1-2	.	TRBV11-2	few	TGTGCCAGCAGCTTAGCGGGGGGGCGCCCCCGAAACTATGGCTACACCTTC	CASSLAGGRPRNYGYTF
TRBJ1-1	.	TRBV29-1	.	TGCAGCGTTGATGGGGCAGGGCCGAACACTGAAGCTTTCTTT	CSVDGAGPNTEAFF
TRBJ1-1	TRBD1	TRBV6-5	.	TGTGCCAGCAGTTATAACAGGGGCGGGGAAGCTTTCTTT	CASSYNRGGEAFF
TRBJ2-1	TRBD2	TRBV10-2	.	TGCGCCAGCAGGAGACTAGCCCCGACGTCTGGCAATGAGCAGTTCTTC	CASRRLAPTSGNEQFF
TRBJ2-3	TRBD1	TRBV7-8	.	TGTGCCAGCAAACACCGGGACAGCCCAACTAGCACAGATACGCAGTATTTT	CASKHRDSPTSTDTQYF
TRBJ2-3	TRBD1	TRBV5-1	.	TGCGCCAGCACCCGGACGGGACAGGGTGGCACAGATACGCAGTATTTT	CASTRTGQGGTDTQYF
TRBJ2-5	TRBD2	TRBV4-1	.	TGCGCCAGCAGCCAGCGGACTAGCGGGGGCCAAGAGACCCAGTACTTC	CASSQRTSGGQETQYF
TRBJ1-5	.	TRBV5-5	.	TGTGCCAGCAGCAATGAAGGGGGTCAGCCCCAGCATTTT	CASSNEGGQPQHF
TRBJ1-5	.	TRBV4-1	.	TGCGCCAGCAGCCACCCCGGGACGGGGAAAAATCAGCCCCAGCATTTT	CASSHPGTGKNQPQHF
TRBJ1-1	.	TRBV29-1	few	TGCAGCGTCTTGTCCAATTGGGGGACTGAAGCTTTCTTT	CSVLSNWGTEAFF
TRBJ2-7	.	TRBV5-1	.	TGCGCCAGCAGCCCTGGGATGAGTTTCGTCGAGCAGTACTTC	CASSPGMSFVEQYF
TRBJ2-2	TRBD1	TRBV19	.	TGTGCCAGTAGCTTACCCCCGAGGACAGGGTCGGGCGGGGAGCTGTTTTTT	CASSLPPRTGSGGELFF
TRBJ1-6	.	TRBV5-6	.	TGTGCCAGCAGCTTGGTGGCGGCTAGGAATTCACCCCTCCACTTT	CASSLVAARNSPLHF
TRBJ2-3	.	TRBV27	once	TGTGCCAGCAGCAGAATCGGGGATACGCAGTATTTT	CASSRIGDTQYF
TRBJ2-2	.	TRBV5-1	once	TGCGCCAGCAGCTTACAGGGGAACACCGGGGAGCTGTTTTTT	CASSLQGNTGELFF
TRBJ2-7	TRBD1	TRBV6-5	once	TGTGCCAGCAGTTACTCTGGGACAGGGGGTTACGAGCAGTACTTC	CASSYSGTGGYEQYF
TRBJ2-5	.	TRBV5-4	once	TGTGCCAGCAGCTCCGACTGGGAGACCCAGTACTTC	CASSSDWETQYF
TRBJ1-2	.	TRBV11-2	.	TGTGCCAGCAGCCCCGGGGGAGGCTACACCTTC	CASSPGGGYTF
TRBJ2-3	.	TRBV6-6	.	TGTGCCAGCAGTCTTCGGGAGACAGATACGCAGTATTTT	CASSLRETDTQYF
TRBJ1-2	.	TRBV6-1	.	TGTGCCAGCGTGGTATCAGCTAACTATGGCTACACCTTC	CASVVSANYGYTF
TRBJ2-3	TRBD2	TRBV10-2	.	TGCGCCGGCTCACGGGGGGGCCCAGATACGCAGTATTTT	CAGSRGGPDTQYF
TRBJ1-2	.	TRBV10-3	.	TGTGCCATCAGTGTGAGGACAGACCCTAACTATGGCTACACCTTC	CAISVRTDPNYGYTF
TRBJ2-5	TRBD1	TRBV6-1	once	TGTGCCAGCAGTGAAGATAGGACAGGCCGCCAAGAGACCCAGTACTTC	CASSEDRTGRQETQYF
TRBJ1-4	.	TRBV29-1	.	TGCAGCGTTGGGTTTGTGGGGGCGGGAAATGAAAAACTGTTTTTT	CSVGFVGAGNEKLFF
TRBJ1-2	TRBD1	TRBV19	once	TGTGCCAGTAGTCCAGACAGGGGGAAAGGCTACACCTTC	CASSPDRGKGYTF
TRBJ2-2	.	TRBV6-5	.	TGTGCCAGCAGTTACTCGGGCAAGAGGGCCGGGGAGCTGTTTTTT	CASSYSGKRAGELFF
TRBJ2-3	.	TRBV4-1	.	TGCGCCAGCAGCCAACGTCAGCAGCCCACAGATACGCAGTATTTT	CASSQRQQPTDTQYF
TRBJ1-1	.	TRBV5-1	.	TGCGCCAGCAGCGCGTTTTTGAACACTGAAGCTTTCTTT	CASSAFLNTEAFF
TRBJ2-1	.	TRBV4-1	.	TGCGCCAGCAGCCCCCTCCCGGACTCCTCCTACAATGAGCAGTTCTTC	CASSPLPDSSYNEQFF
TRBJ2-7	.	TRBV6-6	.	TGTGCCAGCAGTCCACGGGAAGAGCAGTACTTC	CASSPREEQYF
TRBJ1-1	.	TRBV2	.	TGTGCCAGCACCAAGATCGGGGGTGAGATGAACACTGAAGCTTTCTTT	CASTKIGGEMNTEAFF
TRBJ1-2	TRBD1	TRBV11-2	.	TGTGCCAGCAGCATTGACAGGGCCTATGGCTACACCTTC	CASSIDRAYGYTF
TRBJ2-7	TRBD2	TRBV5-1	.	TGCGCCAGCAGCCCCACTAGCGGGGGGGCTGCCTACGAGCAGTACTTC	CASSPTSGGAAYEQYF
TRBJ1-6	.	TRBV9	once	TGTGCCAGCAGCGTAGGGGGCGGACATAATTCACCCCTCCACTTT	CASSVGGGHNSPLHF
TRBJ1-4	.	TRBV28	.	TGTGCCAGCAGTTTACCTCCGGGAGCCCGGGATGAAAAACTGTTTTTT	CASSLPPGARDEKLFF
TRBJ2-2	.	TRBV5-1	.	TGCGCCAGCAGCTTGGCAGGAACCGGGGAGCTGTTTTTT	CASSLAGTGELFF